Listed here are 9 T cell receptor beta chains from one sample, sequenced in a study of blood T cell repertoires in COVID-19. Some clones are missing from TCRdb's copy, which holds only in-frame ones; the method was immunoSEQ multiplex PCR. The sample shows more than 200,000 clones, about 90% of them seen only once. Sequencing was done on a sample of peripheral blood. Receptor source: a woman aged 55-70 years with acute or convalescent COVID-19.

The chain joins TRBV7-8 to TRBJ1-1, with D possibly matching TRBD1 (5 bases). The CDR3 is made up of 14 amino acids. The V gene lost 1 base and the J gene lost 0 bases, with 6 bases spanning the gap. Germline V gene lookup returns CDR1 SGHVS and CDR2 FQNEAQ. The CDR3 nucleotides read TGTGCCAGCAGCTTAGGGACACTGAACACTGAAGCTTTCTTT. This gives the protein CASSLGTLNTEAFF.

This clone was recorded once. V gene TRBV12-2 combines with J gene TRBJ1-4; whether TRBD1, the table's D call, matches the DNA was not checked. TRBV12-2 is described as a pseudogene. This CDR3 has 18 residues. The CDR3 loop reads CASRFSLCLGQPNEKLFF. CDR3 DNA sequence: TGTGCAAGTCGCTTTAGTCTTTGCTTGGGACAGCCTAATGAAAAACTGTTTTTT.

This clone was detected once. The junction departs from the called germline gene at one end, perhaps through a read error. DNA of the CDR3: TGTGCCAGCAATTACCCGGGACAGGGACGAGATACGCAGTATTTT. Encoded protein: CASNYPGQGRDTQYF. This chain connects TRBV6-5 to TRBJ2-3, with 9 positions matching TRBD1. This CDR3 is built from 15 residues. The V gene's germline CDR1 is MNHEY and CDR2 SVGAGI.

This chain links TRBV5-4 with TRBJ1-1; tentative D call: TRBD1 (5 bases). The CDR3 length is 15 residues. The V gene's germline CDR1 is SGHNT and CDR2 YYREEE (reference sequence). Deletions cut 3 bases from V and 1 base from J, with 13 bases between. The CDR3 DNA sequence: TGTGCCAGCAGCTCCTATGGCAGGGCGAACACTGAAGCTTTCTTT. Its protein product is CASSSYGRANTEAFF. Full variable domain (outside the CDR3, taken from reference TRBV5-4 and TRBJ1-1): ETGVTQSPTHLIKTRGQQVTLRCSSQSGHNTVSWYQQALGQGPQFIFQYYREEENGRGNFPPRFSGLQFPNYSSELNVNALELDDSALYLCASSSYGRANTEAFFGQGTRLTVV.

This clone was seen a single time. The chain's CDR3 is CASSPQGGGYNSPLHF. As DNA, the CDR3 is TGCGCCAGCAGCCCGCAAGGGGGGGGGTATAATTCACCCCTCCACTTT. The V and J genes are TRBV4-1 and TRBJ1-6; tentative D call: TRBD1 (6 bases). This CDR3 region has 16 residues. The ends were cut back, 4 bases at V and 4 bases at J, with 14 bases in the middle. Germline CDR1 MGHRA, CDR2 YSYEKL.

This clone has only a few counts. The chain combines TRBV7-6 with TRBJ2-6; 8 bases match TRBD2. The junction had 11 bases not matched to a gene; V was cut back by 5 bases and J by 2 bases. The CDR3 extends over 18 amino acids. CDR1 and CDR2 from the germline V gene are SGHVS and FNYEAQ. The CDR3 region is CASSARGGSWAGANVLTF. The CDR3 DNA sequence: TGTGCCAGCAGCGCCCGGGGGGGGTCGTGGGCTGGGGCCAACGTCCTGACTTTC.

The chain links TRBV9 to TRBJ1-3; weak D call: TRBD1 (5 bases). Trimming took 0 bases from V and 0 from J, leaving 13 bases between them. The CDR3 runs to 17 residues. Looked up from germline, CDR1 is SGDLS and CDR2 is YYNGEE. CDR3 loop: CASSVDLGHNSGNTIYF. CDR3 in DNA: TGTGCCAGCAGCGTAGACCTGGGGCACAACTCTGGAAACACCATATATTTT.

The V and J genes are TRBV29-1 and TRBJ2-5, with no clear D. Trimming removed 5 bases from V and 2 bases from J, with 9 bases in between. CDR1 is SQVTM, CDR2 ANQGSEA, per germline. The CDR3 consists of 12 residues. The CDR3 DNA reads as TGCAGCGTTTTCGCGGAACAAGAGACCCAGTACTTC. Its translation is CSVFAEQETQYF.

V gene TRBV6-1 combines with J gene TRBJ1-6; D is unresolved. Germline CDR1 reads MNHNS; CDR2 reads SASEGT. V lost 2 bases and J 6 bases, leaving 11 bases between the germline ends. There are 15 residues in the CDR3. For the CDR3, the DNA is TGTGCCAGCAGTGAATACAGTAAAATTAATTCACCCCTCCACTTT. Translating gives CASSEYSKINSPLHF.